The clone carrying this TCR beta chain turned up a few times. TCRdb fed the 5' RACE reads into MiXCR, producing one record per CDR3 protein. In the table there are about 470,000 distinct CDR3 sequences, more than 20% of which are singletons. The entry originates in a study of identical twins. Germline CDR1 SGHRS, CDR2 YFSETQ. This CDR3 region has 15 residues. Deletions cut 3 bases from V and 3 bases from J, with 15 bases between. The data also belong to a second study, concerning T cells expressing NK-cell markers.

The sample was CD4+ T cells sorted from blood. The chain links TRBV5-1 to TRBJ1-2; D is uncertain. This TCR was sampled from a woman younger than 30 in good health. The CDR3 coding sequence is TGCGCCAGCAGCTCCGCGTGGGGAGGAGACTATGGCTACACCTTC. Residues: CASSSAWGGDYGYTF.